The source of this T cell receptor beta chain is a study of cytomegalovirus exposure and HLA in healthy donors. Germline CDR1 is KGHSH and CDR2 is LQKENI. The CDR3 contains 14 residues. The V and J ends lost 1 base and 3 bases respectively, with 9 bases between them. Study-level points and caveats: At a 0.05 false discovery rate, a later analysis found 18,000 or so TCR beta sequences to be associated with HLA alleles. High specificity and sensitivity for cytomegalovirus status were reported for the classifier. Cytomegalovirus-associated TCR beta chains were listed, numbering some 150.

Points on this clone: Its antigen is currently unknown.

PCR used 60 Vbeta primers and 13 Jbeta primers. Study processing details: There were 80 million to 95 million unique TCR beta chains by a later count, and approximately 11 million of them were shared. The protocol was immunoSEQ multiplex PCR, while the TCRdb copy is restricted to in-frame clones and leaves out a portion. V, J and clone size derive from that table, while D and trimming were established from the DNA sequence. Here the sample spans around 200,000 clones, 70% being singletons. The J gene is TRBJ1-2, the V gene TRBV18; perhaps TRBD1 as D (5 bases). The material sequenced was PBMCs. This receptor was taken from a middle-aged man in good health and CMV-seropositive. CDR3 residues: CASSPQGNDYGYTF. For the CDR3, the DNA is TGTGCCAGCTCACCACAGGGGAATGACTATGGCTACACCTTC. Filled out from reference TRBV18 and TRBJ1-2, the complete variable domain reads NAGVMQNPRHLVRRRGQEARLRCSPMKGHSHVYWYRQLPEEGLKFMVYLQKENIIDESGMPKERFSAEFPKEGPSILRIQQVVRGDSAAYFCASSPQGNDYGYTFGSGTRLTVV.